One TCR beta chain is described in this entry. The antigen is not known. Deletions cut 0 bases from V and 1 base from J, with 13 bases between. This CDR3 is 16 amino acids long. Looked up from germline, CDR1 is SGHRS and CDR2 is YFSETQ. A universal primer site was created by template switching, with the cDNA bearing unique molecular identifiers. TCRdb reprocessed the 5' RACE reads with MiXCR, giving one entry per CDR3 protein. Here the sample spans approximately 500,000 distinct CDR3 sequences, roughly 15% being singletons. The data were obtained in a study of identical twins. Points from the study as a whole: Beta clonotypes that were abundant in cord blood contained fewer insertions, a pattern absent from memory repertoires. Because invariant MAIT and iNKT cells could be present, zero-insertion analyses could be partly confounded.

These data are also associated with another study on yellow fever vaccine responses in identical twins.

J is TRBJ1-1 and V is TRBV5-1; TRBD1 is a possible D gene (5 bases). Specimen: CD4+ T cells sorted from blood. The clonotype comes from a woman aged 18-29 years in good health. In DNA, the CDR3 is TGCGCCAGCAGCTTGGGGGGCCCCGTCCCGAACACTGAAGCTTTCTTT. Translated: CASSLGGPVPNTEAFF.